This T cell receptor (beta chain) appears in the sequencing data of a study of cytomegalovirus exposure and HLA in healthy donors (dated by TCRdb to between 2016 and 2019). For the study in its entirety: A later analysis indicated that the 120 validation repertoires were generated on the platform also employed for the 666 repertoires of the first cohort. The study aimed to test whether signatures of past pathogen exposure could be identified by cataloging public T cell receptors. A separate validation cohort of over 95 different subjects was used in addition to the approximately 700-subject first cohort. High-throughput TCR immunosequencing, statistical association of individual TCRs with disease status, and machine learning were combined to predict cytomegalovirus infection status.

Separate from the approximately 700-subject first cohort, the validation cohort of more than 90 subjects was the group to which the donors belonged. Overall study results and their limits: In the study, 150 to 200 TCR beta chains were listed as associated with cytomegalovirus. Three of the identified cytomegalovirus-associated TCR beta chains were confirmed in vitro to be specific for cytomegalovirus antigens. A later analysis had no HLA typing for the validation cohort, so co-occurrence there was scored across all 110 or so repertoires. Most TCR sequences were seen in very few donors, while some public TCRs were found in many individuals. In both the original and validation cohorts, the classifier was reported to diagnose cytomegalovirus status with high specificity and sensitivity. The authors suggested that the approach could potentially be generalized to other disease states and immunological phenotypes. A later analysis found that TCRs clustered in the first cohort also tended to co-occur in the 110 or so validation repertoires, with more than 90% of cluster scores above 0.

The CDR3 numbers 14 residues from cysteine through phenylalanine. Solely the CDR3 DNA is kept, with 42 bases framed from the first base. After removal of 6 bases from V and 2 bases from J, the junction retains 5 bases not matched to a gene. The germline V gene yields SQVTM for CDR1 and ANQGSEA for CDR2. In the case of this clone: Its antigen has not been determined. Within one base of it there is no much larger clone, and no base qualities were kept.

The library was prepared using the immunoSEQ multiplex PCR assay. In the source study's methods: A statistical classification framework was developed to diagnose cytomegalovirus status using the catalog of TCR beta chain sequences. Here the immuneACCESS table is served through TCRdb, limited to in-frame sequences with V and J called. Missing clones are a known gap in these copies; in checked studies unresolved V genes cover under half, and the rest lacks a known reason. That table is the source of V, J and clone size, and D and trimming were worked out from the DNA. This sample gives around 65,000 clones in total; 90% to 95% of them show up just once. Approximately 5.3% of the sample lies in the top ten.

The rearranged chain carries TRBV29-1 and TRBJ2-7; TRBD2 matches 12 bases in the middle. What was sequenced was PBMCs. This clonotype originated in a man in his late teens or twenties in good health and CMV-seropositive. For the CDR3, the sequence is CSVELAGGAYEQYF. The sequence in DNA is TGCAGCGTCGAACTAGCGGGAGGTGCCTACGAGCAGTACTTC.